The present entry profiles one T cell receptor beta chain with its context. The sample originates from a study of T cell changes during pregnancy in multiple sclerosis. With 2 bases removed from V and 6 bases from J, the gap between germline ends came to 15 bases. The CDR3 has 15 amino acids. Germline V lookup: CDR1 SGHDT, CDR2 YYEEEE. Libraries were prepared by immunoSEQ multiplex PCR; TCRdb keeps only in-frame clonotypes and omits some of them. This table has approximately 60,000 clones, 75% to 95% appearing once. The sequenced sample was peripheral blood, obtained after pregnancy. V usage is TRBV5-6 and J usage is TRBJ2-1, with a weak D call TRBD1 (6 bases). The TCR comes from a female donor in good health, enrolled as a control in a pregnancy study. This CDR3 reads CASSFRGTPINEQFF. The CDR3 DNA reads TGTGCCAGCAGCTTTAGGGGGACACCGATCAATGAGCAGTTCTTC.